Ten or more counts support the clone carrying this T cell receptor (beta chain). Antigen specificity is unknown. These data originate in a study of human T cells and chemical hapten exposure. In the study overall: Patients were given diphenylcyclopropenone on the scalp weekly across the roughly 25-week study. Study-level findings and limits: Against controls, expanded TCRs gave rise to significantly more large CDR3 similarity clusters. Sensitizing to DPC left TCRs with a frequency above 1 in 1000 unaltered.

Time point noted: patch test 3, about 24 weeks after DPC sensitization. Noted treatment: therapeutic diphenylcyclopropenone sensitization with weekly scalp DPC. Ahead of each patch test application, blood was drawn. This CDR3 has 17 residues. CDR1 and CDR2 from the germline V gene are GTSNPN and SVGIG (reference sequence). J was trimmed by 1 base and V by 6 bases; bases with no gene match: 14. TCRdb recomputed calls from the RACE reads with MiXCR, one row per CDR3 protein. The table records 25,000 to 35,000 distinct CDR3 sequences, 5% to 6% of them present only once. The sample consisted of whole blood, taken in connection with sensitization to the hapten diphenylcyclopropenone (DPC). The clonotype originates from a man younger than 45 with alopecia areata. Some clones in this sample may be carry-over from other donors' samples. The V call is TRBV30, the J call TRBJ1-3, with TRBD1 matching over 8 bases. The CDR3 reads CACRGTGFSGSGNTIYF. The DNA for the CDR3 is TGTGCCTGCCGCGGGACAGGTTTCTCTGGGTCTGGAAACACCATATATTTT.